This T cell receptor beta chain appears in the sequencing data of a study of blood T cell dynamics during melanoma immunotherapy. Across the study: Patients with metastatic melanoma got pembrolizumab or nivolumab-ipilimumab as first-line care.

Time point here: week 3, after first cycle of checkpoint inhibitor. Germline CDR1 MNHNS, CDR2 SASEGT. Trimming cost V 10 bases and J 6 bases, with 22 bases left between them. This CDR3 comprises 14 residues. Measured with immunoSEQ multiplex PCR; TCRdb has only the in-frame clones, and not every one. This sample has approximately 11,000 clones, with 75% to 85% found just once. Sequenced here: blood, sampled from a patient treated with checkpoint blockade. The V gene is TRBV6-1, the J gene TRBJ2-7, with D perhaps being TRBD1 or TRBD2 (5 bases each). The clonotype originates from a human donor with melanoma. CDR3 sequence: CATRGDRGLGEQYF. CDR3 coding DNA: TGTGCCACCCGAGGGGACCGCGGTCTAGGCGAGCAGTACTTC.